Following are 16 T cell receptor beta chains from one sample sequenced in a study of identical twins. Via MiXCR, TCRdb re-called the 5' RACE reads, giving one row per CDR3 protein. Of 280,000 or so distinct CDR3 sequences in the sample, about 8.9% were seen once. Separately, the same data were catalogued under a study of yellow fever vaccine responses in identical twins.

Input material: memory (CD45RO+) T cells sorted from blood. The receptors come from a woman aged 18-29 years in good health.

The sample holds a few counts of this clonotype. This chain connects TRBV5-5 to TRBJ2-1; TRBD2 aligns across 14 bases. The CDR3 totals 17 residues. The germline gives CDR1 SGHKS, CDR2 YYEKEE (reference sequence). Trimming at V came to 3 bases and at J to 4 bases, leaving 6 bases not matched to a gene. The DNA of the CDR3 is TGTGCCAGCAGCTCCGCCTGGACTAGCGGGGGGTACAATGAGCAGTTCTTC. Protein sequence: CASSSAWTSGGYNEQFF.

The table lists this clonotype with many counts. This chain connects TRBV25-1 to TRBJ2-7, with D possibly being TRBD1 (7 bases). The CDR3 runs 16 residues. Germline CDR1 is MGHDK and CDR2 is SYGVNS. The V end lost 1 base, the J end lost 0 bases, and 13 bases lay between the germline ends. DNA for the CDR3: TGTGCCAGCAGTGAATCTGGAGGGGGCTCCTCCTACGAGCAGTACTTC. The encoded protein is CASSESGGGSSYEQYF.

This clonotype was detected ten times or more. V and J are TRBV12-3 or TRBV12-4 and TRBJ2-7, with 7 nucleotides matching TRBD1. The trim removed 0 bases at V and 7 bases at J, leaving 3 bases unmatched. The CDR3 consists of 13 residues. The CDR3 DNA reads TGTGCCAGCAGTTTAGCCGGGACAGTTGAGCAGTACGTC. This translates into CASSLAGTVEQYV.

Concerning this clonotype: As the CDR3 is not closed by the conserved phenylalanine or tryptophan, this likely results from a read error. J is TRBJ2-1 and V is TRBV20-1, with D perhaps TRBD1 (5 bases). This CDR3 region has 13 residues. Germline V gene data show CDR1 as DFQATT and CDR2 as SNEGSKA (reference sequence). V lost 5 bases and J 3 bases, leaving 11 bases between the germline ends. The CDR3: CSAVDDSYNEQFC. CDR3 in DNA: TGCAGTGCTGTAGATGACAGCTACAATGAGCAGTTCTGC.

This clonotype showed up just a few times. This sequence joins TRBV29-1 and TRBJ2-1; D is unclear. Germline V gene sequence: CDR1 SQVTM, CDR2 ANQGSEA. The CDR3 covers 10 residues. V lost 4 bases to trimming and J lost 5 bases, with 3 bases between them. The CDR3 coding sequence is TGCAGCGTTGGACACAATGAGCAGTTCTTC. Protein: CSVGHNEQFF.

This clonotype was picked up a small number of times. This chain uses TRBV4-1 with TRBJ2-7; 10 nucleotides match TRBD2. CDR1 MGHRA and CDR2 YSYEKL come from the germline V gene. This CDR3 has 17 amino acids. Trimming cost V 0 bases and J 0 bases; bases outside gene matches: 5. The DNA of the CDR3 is TGCGCCAGCAGCCAAGACCCCATAGCGGGAGGCTCCTACGAGCAGTACTTC. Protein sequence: CASSQDPIAGGSYEQYF.

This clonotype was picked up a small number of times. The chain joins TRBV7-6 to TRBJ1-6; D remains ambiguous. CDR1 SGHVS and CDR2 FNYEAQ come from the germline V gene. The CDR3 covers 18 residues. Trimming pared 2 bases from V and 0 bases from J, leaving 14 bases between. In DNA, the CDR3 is TGTGCCAGCAGCTTACTAGCCGCGGGGAGCTCCTATAATTCACCCCTCCACTTT. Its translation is CASSLLAAGSSYNSPLHF.

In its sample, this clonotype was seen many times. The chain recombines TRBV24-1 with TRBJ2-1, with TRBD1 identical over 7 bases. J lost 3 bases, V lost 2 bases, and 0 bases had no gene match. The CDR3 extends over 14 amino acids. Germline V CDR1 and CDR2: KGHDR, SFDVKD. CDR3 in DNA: TGTGCCACCAGTGATTGGGACAGCTACAATGAGCAGTTCTTC. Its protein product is CATSDWDSYNEQFF.

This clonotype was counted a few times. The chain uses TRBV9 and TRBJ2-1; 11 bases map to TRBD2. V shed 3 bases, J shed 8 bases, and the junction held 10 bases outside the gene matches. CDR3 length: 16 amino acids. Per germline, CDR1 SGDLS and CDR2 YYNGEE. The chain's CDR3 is CASSATASGRRDEQFF. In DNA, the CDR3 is TGTGCCAGCAGCGCTACGGCTAGCGGGAGGCGAGATGAGCAGTTCTTC.

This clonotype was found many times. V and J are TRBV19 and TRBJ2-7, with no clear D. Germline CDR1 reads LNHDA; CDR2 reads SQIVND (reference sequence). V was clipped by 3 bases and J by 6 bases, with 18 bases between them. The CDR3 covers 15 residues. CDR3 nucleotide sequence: TGTGCCAGTAGTATGGTATTGGTCCGGGCCAGCGAGCAGTACTTC. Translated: CASSMVLVRASEQYF.

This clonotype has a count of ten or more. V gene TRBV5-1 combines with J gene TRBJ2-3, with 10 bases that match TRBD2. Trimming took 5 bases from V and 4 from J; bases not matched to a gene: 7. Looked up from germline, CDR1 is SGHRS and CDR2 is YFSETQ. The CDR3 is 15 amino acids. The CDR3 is CASRAGTSVADTQYF. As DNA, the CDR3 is TGCGCCAGCAGGGCCGGGACTAGCGTTGCAGATACGCAGTATTTT.

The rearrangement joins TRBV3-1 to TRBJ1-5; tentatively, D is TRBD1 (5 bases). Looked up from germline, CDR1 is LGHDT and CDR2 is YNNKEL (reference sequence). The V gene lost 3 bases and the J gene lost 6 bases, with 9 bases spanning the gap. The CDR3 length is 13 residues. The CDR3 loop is CASSHGGGQPQHF. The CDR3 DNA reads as TGTGCCAGCAGCCACGGGGGAGGTCAGCCCCAGCATTTT.

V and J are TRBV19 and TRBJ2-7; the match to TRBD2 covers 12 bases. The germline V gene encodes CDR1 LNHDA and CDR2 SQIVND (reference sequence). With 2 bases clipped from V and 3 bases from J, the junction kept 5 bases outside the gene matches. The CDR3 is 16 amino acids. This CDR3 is CASSIPTSGSIYEQYF. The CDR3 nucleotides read TGTGCCAGTAGTATACCGACTAGCGGGAGTATCTACGAGCAGTACTTC.

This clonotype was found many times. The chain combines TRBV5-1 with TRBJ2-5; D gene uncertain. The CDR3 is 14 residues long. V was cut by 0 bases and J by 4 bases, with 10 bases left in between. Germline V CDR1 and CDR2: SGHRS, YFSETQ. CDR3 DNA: TGCGCCAGCAGCTTGGATCCAGGCCGAGAGACCCAGTACTTC. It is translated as CASSLDPGRETQYF.

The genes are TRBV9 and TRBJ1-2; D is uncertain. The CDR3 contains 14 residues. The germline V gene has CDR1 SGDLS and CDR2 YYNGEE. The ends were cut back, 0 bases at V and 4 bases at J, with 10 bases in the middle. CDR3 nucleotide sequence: TGTGCCAGCAGCGTAGGCGCATCTGCCTATGGCTACACCTTC. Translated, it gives CASSVGASAYGYTF.

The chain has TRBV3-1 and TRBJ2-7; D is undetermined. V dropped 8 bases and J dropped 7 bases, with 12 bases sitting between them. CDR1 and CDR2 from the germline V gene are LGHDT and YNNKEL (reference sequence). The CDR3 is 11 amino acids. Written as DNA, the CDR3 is TGTGCCAGCCAGTTGGATCAGGAGCAGTACTTC. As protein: CASQLDQEQYF.